Reported below is one T cell receptor beta chain. Treatment specified: some 20 received Ad26.COV2.S at low or high dose, single or two shots; roughly five received placebo; per-sample allocation not given. The samples date from day 63 after the first vaccine or placebo injection. The data derive from a study of Ad26.COV2.S vaccination and SARS-CoV-2 variants. The CDR3 spans 11 residues. Trimming removed 4 bases from V and 3 bases from J, with 4 bases in between. Looked up from germline, CDR1 is MNHEY and CDR2 is SMNVEV (reference sequence). Clones were sequenced by immunoSEQ multiplex PCR, and TCRdb holds only the in-frame ones, with some missing. Counted here are around 450,000 clones, about 90% occurring once; the ten biggest clones make up about 4.5%.

The V call is TRBV27, the J call TRBJ2-7; D unclear. Sequences were derived from peripheral blood, sampled in a trial of Ad26.COV2.S vaccine versus placebo. The clonotype originates from a person aged 18 to 59 who received the Ad26.COV2.S COVID-19 vaccine or a placebo. CDR3 in amino acids: CASSSGYEQYF. The CDR3, as DNA: TGTGCCAGCAGTTCCGGCTACGAGCAGTACTTC.